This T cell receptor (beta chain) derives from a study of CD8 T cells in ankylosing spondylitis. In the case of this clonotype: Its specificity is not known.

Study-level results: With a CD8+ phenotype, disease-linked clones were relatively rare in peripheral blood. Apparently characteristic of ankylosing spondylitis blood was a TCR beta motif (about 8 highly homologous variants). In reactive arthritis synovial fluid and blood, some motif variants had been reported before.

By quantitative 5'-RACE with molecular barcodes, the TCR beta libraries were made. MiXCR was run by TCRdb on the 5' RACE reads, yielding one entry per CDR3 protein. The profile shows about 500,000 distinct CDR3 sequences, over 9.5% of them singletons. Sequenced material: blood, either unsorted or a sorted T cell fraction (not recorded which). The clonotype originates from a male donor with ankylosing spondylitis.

This CDR3 is CASSERLAKNIQYF. As DNA, the CDR3 is TGCGCCAGCAGTGAGCGGTTAGCCAAAAACATTCAGTACTTC. The chain uses TRBV10-2 and TRBJ2-4; D is ambiguous. Looked up from germline, CDR1 is WSHSY and CDR2 is SAAADI. CDR3 length equals 14 residues. The V end was cut by 2 bases, the J end by 0 bases, with 5 bases between.